The rows below give T cell receptor beta chains drawn from one sample of a study of Ad26.COV2.S vaccination and SARS-CoV-2 variants. Repertoires were generated with immunoSEQ multiplex PCR, while TCRdb's copy carries only in-frame clones and drops some. This table has roughly 420,000 clones, about 91% appearing once. The sequences come from peripheral blood, collected in a trial of Ad26.COV2.S vaccine versus placebo. The receptors come from a person between 18 and 59 years old who received the Ad26.COV2.S COVID-19 vaccine or a placebo. The CDR3 runs from the conserved cysteine through the conserved F or W. The D gene is left open where the match is weak. Clone sizes are given selectively: once, few, many, or a class where the clone is expanded.

clone size,J gene,D gene,V gene,CDR3 DNA,CDR3 protein
once,TRBJ1-2,TRBD1,TRBV29-1,TGCAGCGTTGAACTCTCCCGGACAGGGGAGGGCTACACCTTC,CSVELSRTGEGYTF
.,TRBJ1-6,.,TRBV27,TGTGCCAGCCGCCGGGACCTTTCACCCCTCCACTTT,CASRRDLSPLHF
.,TRBJ2-1,.,TRBV7-2,TGTGCCAGCAGCTTAGAAAGGACTGGGGATCCGTTCTTC,CASSLERTGDPFF
.,TRBJ1-5,TRBD1,TRBV6-2/TRBV6-3,TGTGCCAGCAGGTACCGGGACAGGGTCAATCAGCCCCAGCATTTT,CASRYRDRVNQPQHF
.,TRBJ2-3,.,TRBV20-1,TGCAGTGCTAGAGATCGGGGAACGCAGTATTTT,CSARDRGTQYF
.,TRBJ2-7,.,TRBV4-3,TGCGCCAGCAGCCATTACACAGGGCTCGAGCAGTACTTC,CASSHYTGLEQYF
.,TRBJ1-6,TRBD1,TRBV5-6,TGTGCCAGCAGCTTGGGGGACAGCAGTTCACCCCTCCACTTT,CASSLGDSSSPLHF
.,TRBJ1-2,.,TRBV7-3,TGTGCCAGCAGCCCCGGACGGAACTATGGCTACACCTTC,CASSPGRNYGYTF
.,TRBJ1-5,TRBD1,TRBV24-1,TGTGCCACCAGCCTTCGACAGGGGGGGGGCAATCAGCCCCAGCATTTT,CATSLRQGGGNQPQHF
.,TRBJ2-3,.,TRBV15,TGTGCCACCAGCAAATCATGGCGGAGTGGGGGAGATACGCAGTATTTT,CATSKSWRSGGDTQYF
.,TRBJ1-5,.,TRBV10-3,TGTGCCATCAGGAGATCGGAGCATTTT,CAIRRSEHF
.,TRBJ1-5,.,TRBV25-1,TGTGCCAGCAGTGAAGGCCCTTTGCTGCCCCAGCATTTT,CASSEGPLLPQHF
.,TRBJ1-5,TRBD1,TRBV19,TGTGCCAGTAGCCCTGGACAGGGGAGCAATCAGCCCCAGCATTTT,CASSPGQGSNQPQHF
.,TRBJ2-5,.,TRBV28,TGTGCCAGCAGTTTATGGGACTTACAAGAGACCCAGTACTTC,CASSLWDLQETQYF
once,TRBJ2-1,.,TRBV5-4,TGTGCCAGCAGCTTACTCTTGGGAGCGACCCTTCACAATGAGCAGTTCTTC,CASSLLLGATLHNEQFF
.,TRBJ1-2,.,TRBV2,TGTGCCAGCAGTGATCCGGGGGCTGACTATGGCTACACCTTC,CASSDPGADYGYTF
.,TRBJ1-5,.,TRBV5-1,TGCGCCAGCAGCTTGGAAGGAGGGCAGCCCCAGCATTTT,CASSLEGGQPQHF
.,TRBJ1-1,TRBD1,TRBV5-4,TGTGCCAGCAGCTTGTCAGGGGGCACTGAAGCTTTCTTT,CASSLSGGTEAFF
.,TRBJ1-1,TRBD1,TRBV9,TGTGCCAGCAGCGAGACAGGGGGAGGGAACACTGAAGCTTTCTTT,CASSETGGGNTEAFF
.,TRBJ1-1,.,TRBV12-5,TGTGCTAGTGGACTAGAAACCGGGACAATGAACACTGAAGCTTTCTTT,CASGLETGTMNTEAFF
.,TRBJ2-3,.,TRBV29-1,TGCAGCGTTGAAGAGCCTTTTTTCAGCGGAAACACAGATACGCAGTATTTT,CSVEEPFFSGNTDTQYF
.,TRBJ1-2,.,TRBV7-2,TGTGCCAGCAGCCAATTCCCTTTTGGGGTGGGTGGCTACACCTTC,CASSQFPFGVGGYTF
.,TRBJ2-5,.,TRBV5-1,TGCGCCAGCAGCTTGGCCGGGGATGGCGTGACCCAGTACTTC,CASSLAGDGVTQYF
.,TRBJ1-6,.,TRBV6-6,TGTGCCAGCAGTCAACGGACAGTTCTTTTTCGTGGTAATTCACCCCTCCACTTT,CASSQRTVLFRGNSPLHF
.,TRBJ2-5,TRBD2,TRBV5-1,TGCGCCAGCAGCTTCTCCGGGACTAACCAAGAGACCCAGTACTTC,CASSFSGTNQETQYF
.,TRBJ2-3,.,TRBV3-1/TRBV3-2,TGTGCCAGCAGCCAACGGGGGACAGATACGCAGTATTTT,CASSQRGTDTQYF
.,TRBJ1-2,.,TRBV4-2,TGTGCCAGCAGCCTAGACAGGTCTAATTTTAACTATGGCTACACCTTC,CASSLDRSNFNYGYTF
.,TRBJ1-4,.,TRBV5-6,TGTGCCAGCAGCTTCCGGGAGTGGCCTGAAAAACTGTTTTTT,CASSFREWPEKLFF
.,TRBJ2-1,.,TRBV12-5,TGTGCTAGTGGTTTGGGGGTCGGAGAGCAGTTCTTC,CASGLGVGEQFF
.,TRBJ1-4,.,TRBV3-1/TRBV3-2,TGTGCCAGCAGCCAAGTTGGGGTGGCCCGTGAAAAACTGTTTTTT,CASSQVGVAREKLFF
.,TRBJ1-3,.,TRBV5-8,TGTGCCAGCAGCTTGAGGGGATCCCCCTCTGGAAACACCATATATTTT,CASSLRGSPSGNTIYF
.,TRBJ2-7,TRBD1,TRBV4-2,TGTGCCAGCAGCCAAGAAGTTCGGACAGGCGGGTCCTACGAGCAGTACTTC,CASSQEVRTGGSYEQYF
.,TRBJ1-6,.,TRBV9,TGTGCCAGCAGCGTAGAACATTCACCCCTCCACTTT,CASSVEHSPLHF
few,TRBJ1-1,.,TRBV2,TGTGCCAGCATTCTTGATGTGAACACTGAAGCTTTCTTT,CASILDVNTEAFF
.,TRBJ2-1,.,TRBV7-3,TGTGCCAGCAGCTTAACACTAGTGGGGAATGAGCAGTTCTTC,CASSLTLVGNEQFF
.,TRBJ2-1,TRBD2,TRBV19,TGTGCCAGTAGTATCATCCTAGCGGGATACAATGAGCAGTTCTTC,CASSIILAGYNEQFF
.,TRBJ2-3,TRBD2,TRBV7-2,TGTGCCAGCAGCTTAATCAGCGGGAGGGCCCCAGATACGCAGTATTTT,CASSLISGRAPDTQYF
once,TRBJ2-7,TRBD1,TRBV2,TGTGCCAGCAGTGAACAGGGGGCGGGCGAGCAGTACTTC,CASSEQGAGEQYF
once,TRBJ1-4,.,TRBV4-1,TGCGCCAGCAGCCAAGGTGAAAAACTGTTTTTT,CASSQGEKLFF
.,TRBJ1-5,.,TRBV30,TGTGCCTGGAGTACCCAGGCGAATCAGCCCCAGCATTTT,CAWSTQANQPQHF
.,TRBJ1-6,.,TRBV18,TGTGCCAGCTCACCAGGTGTGAATTCACCCCTCCACTTT,CASSPGVNSPLHF
.,TRBJ2-5,.,TRBV19,TGTGCCAGTAGTATCGTCCCGGCGGAGACCCAGTACTTC,CASSIVPAETQYF
.,TRBJ1-5,.,TRBV6-2/TRBV6-3,TGTGCCAGCAGTTATACAGGGATCGGGAATCAGCCCCAGCATTTT,CASSYTGIGNQPQHF
.,TRBJ1-3,.,TRBV6-5,TGTGCCAGCATCCAAGGGGCCGTCATATATTTT,CASIQGAVIYF
.,TRBJ2-1,TRBD2,TRBV20-1,TGCAGTGCTAGTGTCCCCGGGGGCGGGAGGGTCAATGAGCAGTTCTTC,CSASVPGGGRVNEQFF
.,TRBJ2-2,.,TRBV9,TGTGCCAGCAGCGTCGCATTTGGGGGAAAGAAGCCCGGGGAGCTGTTTTTT,CASSVAFGGKKPGELFF
.,TRBJ2-3,.,TRBV7-8,TGTGCCAGCAGTAACCTCGGGCCCTCCTACACAGATACGCAGTATTTT,CASSNLGPSYTDTQYF
.,TRBJ1-3,.,TRBV25-1,TGTGCCAGCAGAGGGGAGTGGGGAAACACCATATATTTT,CASRGEWGNTIYF
.,TRBJ2-7,.,TRBV4-2,TGTGCCAGCAGCCAAGTTGTGGCACCCTCCTACGAGCAGTACTTC,CASSQVVAPSYEQYF
once,TRBJ1-6,.,TRBV5-1,TGCGCCAGCAGCTTGGAACAGAAAGCAAATTCACCCCTCCACTTT,CASSLEQKANSPLHF
.,TRBJ1-1,.,TRBV7-3,TGTGCCAGCAGCTTAACAGGGGGTGGAGGCACTGAAGCTTTCTTT,CASSLTGGGGTEAFF
.,TRBJ2-3,TRBD2,TRBV18,TGTGCCAGCTCACCATACCGAGCGGGGGGAGGCACAGATACGCAGTATTTT,CASSPYRAGGGTDTQYF
.,TRBJ2-1,.,TRBV5-1,TGCGCCAGCAGCTTGGGTTCGGGGCGGACCTCCTACAATGAGCAGTTCTTC,CASSLGSGRTSYNEQFF
.,TRBJ1-2,.,TRBV9,TGTGCCAGCAGCGTAGTTGGGACCGCCCTTTCCCCCACCTTC,CASSVVGTALSPTF